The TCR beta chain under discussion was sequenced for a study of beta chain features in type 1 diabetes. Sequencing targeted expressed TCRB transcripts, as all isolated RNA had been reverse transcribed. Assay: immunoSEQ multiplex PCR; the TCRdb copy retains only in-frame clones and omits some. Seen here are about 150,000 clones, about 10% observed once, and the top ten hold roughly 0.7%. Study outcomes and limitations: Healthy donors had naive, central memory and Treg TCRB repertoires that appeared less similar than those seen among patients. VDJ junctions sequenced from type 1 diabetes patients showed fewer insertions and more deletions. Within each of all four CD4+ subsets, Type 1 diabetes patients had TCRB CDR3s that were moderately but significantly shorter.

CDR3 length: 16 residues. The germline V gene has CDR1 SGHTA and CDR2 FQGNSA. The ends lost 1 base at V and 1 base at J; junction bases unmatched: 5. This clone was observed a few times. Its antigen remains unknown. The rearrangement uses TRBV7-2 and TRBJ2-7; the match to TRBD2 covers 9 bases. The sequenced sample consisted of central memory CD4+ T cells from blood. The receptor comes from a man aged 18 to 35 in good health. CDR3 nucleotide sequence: TGTGCCAGCAGCTTAGTGAGTAGCGGGGGTTCCTACGAGCAGTACTTC. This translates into CASSLVSSGGSYEQYF.